The 23 T cell receptor beta chains below come from one sample, sequenced in a study of T-cell memory formation after mild COVID-19. TCRdb re-analysed the 5' RACE reads in MiXCR, keeping a single row per CDR3 protein. The profile shows fewer than 50,000 distinct CDR3 sequences, 6% to 7% of them singletons. Material: PBMCs or a T cell subset sorted from them (not recorded which). The receptors come from an adult who had mild COVID-19 (a few samples of this study predate the infection). Cell type and time point are not known.

Ten or more counts support this clonotype. The gene calls are TRBV12-3 or TRBV12-4 and TRBJ2-7; 11 bases fit TRBD2. V lost 2 bases, J lost 7 bases, and 13 bases stayed unmatched. The CDR3 is made up of 17 amino acids. The CDR3 nucleotides read TGTGCCAGCAGTTTATGGCACGGGACTAGCGGTTGGAGGGAGCAGTACTTC. Its protein is CASSLWHGTSGWREQYF.

Ten or more counts support this clonotype. This chain uses TRBV5-1 with TRBJ2-7, with 8 bases identical to TRBD2. The CDR3 spans 16 residues. V shed 4 bases, J shed 2 bases, and the junction held 11 bases outside the gene matches. Germline assignment: CDR1 SGHRS and CDR2 YFSETQ. CDR3 amino acids: CASSLNSGGVPYEQYF. CDR3 nucleotides: TGCGCCAGCAGCCTCAACAGCGGGGGAGTACCCTACGAGCAGTACTTC.

This clonotype has a count of ten or more. The rearrangement links TRBV4-3 to TRBJ1-2; perhaps TRBD1 as D (5 bases). Germline-derived CDR1 and CDR2 are LGHNA and YSLEER. The CDR3 contains 16 residues. Between the trimmed V and J ends, which lost 1 base and 6 bases, there was a span of 18 bases. CDR3 sequence: CASSQGWPGAQDGYTF. DNA for the CDR3: TGCGCCAGCAGCCAAGGATGGCCCGGGGCCCAGGATGGCTACACCTTC.

This clonotype came up many times. V and J are TRBV24-1 and TRBJ2-5; 9 nucleotides agree with TRBD2. The CDR3 spans 15 residues. CDR1 is KGHDR, CDR2 SFDVKD, per germline. V shed 5 bases and J 0 bases; nucleotides not matched to a gene: 3. CDR3 bases: TGTGCCACCAGTGTCGCTAGCGGGAACCAAGAGACCCAGTACTTC. It codes for CATSVASGNQETQYF.

Of note for this clonotype: A clone one base away is much larger, so this may be a read error. The chain links TRBV5-1 to TRBJ2-1; D not certain. This CDR3 comprises 15 residues. Germline V gene sequence: CDR1 SGHRS, CDR2 YFSETQ. V was trimmed by 7 bases and J by 4 bases, leaving 18 bases between them. The CDR3 sequence is CASGSDLGSYNEQFF. The CDR3 bases are TGCGCCAGCGGCTCCGACCTCGGAAGTTACAATGAGCAGTTCTTC.

The rearrangement joins TRBV7-8 to TRBJ1-3, with 7 bases that match TRBD1. The germline gives CDR1 SGHVS, CDR2 FQNEAQ. The V segment lost 1 base and the J segment 6 bases; nucleotides outside the gene matches: 3. The CDR3 is 14 residues long. For the CDR3, the DNA is TGTGCCAGCAGCTTAGGGGACAGTGTAAACACCATATATTTT. Its protein product is CASSLGDSVNTIYF.

The sample holds many counts of this clonotype. The rearrangement links TRBV7-8 to TRBJ2-7, with D uncertain. CDR1 SGHVS and CDR2 FQNEAQ come from the germline V gene. The CDR3 loop spans 14 amino acids. Trimming removed 0 bases from V and 0 bases from J, with 6 bases in between. The CDR3 DNA follows: TGTGCCAGCAGCTTAGCTCCTCCCTCCTACGAGCAGTACTTC. The encoded protein is CASSLAPPSYEQYF. Looking up the rest from reference TRBV7-8 and TRBJ2-7 gives the full variable domain: GAGVSQSPRYKVAKRGQDVALRCDPISGHVSLFWYQQALGQGPEFLTYFQNEAQLDKSGLPSDRFFAERPEGSVSTLKIQRTQQEDSAVYLCASSLAPPSYEQYFGPGTRLTVT.

This clonotype appeared many times. The chain recombines TRBV5-1 with TRBJ1-2; 12 nucleotides agree with TRBD1. Germline V gene sequence: CDR1 SGHRS, CDR2 YFSETQ. V lost 1 base, J lost 8 bases, and 6 bases stayed unmatched. This CDR3 has 15 amino acids. The CDR3 DNA reads as TGCGCCAGCAGCTTGCCCGGGACAGGGGGCGTCGGCTACACCTTC. Protein: CASSLPGTGGVGYTF.

This clonotype was counted only a few times. This chain uses TRBV29-1 with TRBJ1-2; 8 bases agree with TRBD1. Trimming took 6 bases from V and 4 from J; bases not matched to a gene: 10. This CDR3 spans 14 amino acids. The V gene's germline CDR1 is SQVTM and CDR2 ANQGSEA. The CDR3 here is CSVAWTGSTYGYTF. CDR3 in DNA: TGCAGCGTCGCCTGGACAGGGTCGACCTATGGCTACACCTTC.

The V gene is TRBV12-3 or TRBV12-4, the J gene TRBJ1-1; D not resolved. V lost 5 bases, J lost 8 bases, and 15 bases lay in between. The CDR3 loop spans 13 amino acids. CDR3: CASSRDESQEAFF. The CDR3 region has the DNA TGTGCCAGCAGTCGAGACGAAAGTCAAGAAGCTTTCTTT.

This clonotype was recorded many times. The J gene is TRBJ1-1, the V gene TRBV20-1, with D uncertain. Germline CDR1 DFQATT, CDR2 SNEGSKA (reference sequence). V lost 5 bases and J lost 3, with 10 bases in between. The CDR3 sequence is 12 residues long. The CDR3 bases are TGCAGTGCTGGTACGGGTTACACTGAAGCTTTCTTT. It yields the protein CSAGTGYTEAFF.

This clonotype was observed a few times. The chain links TRBV2 to TRBJ2-7; 7 bases align to TRBD2. This CDR3 has 13 amino acids. V gave up 5 bases and J gave up 2 bases; unmatched junction bases: 3. Looked up from germline, CDR1 is SNHLY and CDR2 is FYNNEI. This chain's CDR3 is CASSRLAAYEQYF. CDR3 coding DNA: TGTGCCAGCAGTCGACTAGCTGCCTACGAGCAGTACTTC.

This clonotype has ten or more counts. The V and J genes are TRBV18 and TRBJ2-5; a possible D gene is TRBD2 (6 bases). Trimming took 4 bases from V and 4 from J, leaving 13 bases between them. This CDR3 contains 14 residues. Germline V gene data show CDR1 as KGHSH and CDR2 as LQKENI. The CDR3, as DNA: TGTGCCAGCTCACTCCACCCCGGGAGAGAGACCCAGTACTTC. Amino acid sequence: CASSLHPGRETQYF. The full variable domain, in which reference TRBV18 and TRBJ2-5 provide the parts outside the CDR3, is NAGVMQNPRHLVRRRGQEARLRCSPMKGHSHVYWYRQLPEEGLKFMVYLQKENIIDESGMPKERFSAEFPKEGPSILRIQQVVRGDSAAYFCASSLHPGRETQYFGPGTRLLVL.

The chain uses TRBV20-1 and TRBJ1-1, with D possibly being TRBD1 (6 bases). The length of the CDR3 is 15 residues. V lost 0 bases and J 5 bases, leaving 16 bases between the germline ends. Germline CDR1 reads DFQATT; CDR2 reads SNEGSKA (reference sequence). In nucleotides, the CDR3 is TGCAGTGCTAGAGATCCTGCAGGGGCAGGAACTGAAGCTTTCTTT. Encoded protein: CSARDPAGAGTEAFF.

This clonotype was seen only a few times. The chain employs TRBV3-1 and TRBJ2-5, with D possibly being TRBD1 or TRBD2 (5 bases each). The V end was cut by 1 base, the J end by 4 bases, with 22 bases between. Germline loops: CDR1 LGHDT, CDR2 YNNKEL (reference sequence). The CDR3 has 18 residues. DNA for the CDR3: TGTGCCAGCAGCCAAGGTTTTCTTACCGGGGCCTGGGGAGAGACCCAGTACTTC. Amino acids: CASSQGFLTGAWGETQYF.

At least ten counts were recorded for this clonotype. The V call is TRBV12-3 or TRBV12-4, the J call TRBJ1-3, with D possibly being TRBD1 (6 bases). The CDR3 covers 14 residues. V lost 3 bases and J 2 bases, leaving 8 bases between the germline ends. CDR3 sequence reads: CASSLRGTGNTIYF. As DNA, the CDR3 is TGTGCCAGCAGTTTGAGGGGGACTGGAAACACCATATATTTT.

The chain links TRBV20-1 to TRBJ1-5; D is unclear. With 3 bases removed from V and 5 bases from J, the gap between germline ends came to 17 bases. CDR1 and CDR2 (germline): DFQATT, SNEGSKA (reference sequence). The CDR3 runs to 15 residues. CDR3 amino acids: CSASPRAGSDQPQHF. DNA of the CDR3: TGCAGTGCTAGTCCCCGGGCTGGATCCGATCAGCCCCAGCATTTT.

This clonotype was found many times. The chain is built from TRBV3-1 and TRBJ2-7; D is perhaps TRBD2 (6 bases). The V gene lost 7 bases and the J gene lost 3 bases, with 7 bases spanning the gap. The CDR3 sequence is 11 residues long. The V gene's germline CDR1 is LGHDT and CDR2 YNNKEL (reference sequence). CDR3 in DNA: TGTGCCAGCACTAGCGACTACGAGCAGTACTTC. This sequence encodes CASTSDYEQYF.

This clonotype was detected ten times or more. The chain has TRBV7-9 and TRBJ1-1; D remains ambiguous. Trimming cost V 5 bases and J 5 bases, with 15 bases left between them. CDR1 and CDR2 from the germline V gene are SEHNR and FQNEAQ (reference sequence). This CDR3 is 14 amino acids long. For the CDR3, the DNA is TGTGCCAGCAGCGCTGATAGTAAAATGACTGAAGCTTTCTTT. It translates to CASSADSKMTEAFF.

This clonotype has only a few counts. The V gene is TRBV7-9, the J gene TRBJ2-7; TRBD1 matches 8 bases. Unmatched junction bases numbered 5, after V lost 4 bases and J lost 0 bases. The CDR3 sequence is 15 residues long. Germline V gives CDR1 SEHNR, CDR2 FQNEAQ (reference sequence). The CDR3 coding sequence is TGTGCCAGCAGCTCTTTCGGGACAGGCTCCTACGAGCAGTACTTC. Protein: CASSSFGTGSYEQYF.

This clonotype was counted a few times. The V gene is TRBV19, the J gene TRBJ2-3, with D uncertain. V dropped 5 bases and J dropped 1 base, with 4 bases sitting between them. This CDR3 comprises 12 residues. CDR1 LNHDA and CDR2 SQIVND come from the germline V gene (reference sequence). The CDR3 region has the DNA TGTGCCAGTAGTGCTCGCACAGATACGCAGTATTTT. It is translated as CASSARTDTQYF.

The chain has TRBV12-3 or TRBV12-4 and TRBJ2-1, with a possible D match to TRBD1 (7 bases). V lost 7 bases, J lost 10 bases, and 23 bases lay in between. The CDR3 consists of 15 residues. In DNA form, the CDR3 reads TGTGCCAGCACCCCAGGGGGGTACGGCGGGTGGGAGCAGTTCTTC. This encodes CASTPGGYGGWEQFF.

The gene calls are TRBV7-2 and TRBJ2-7; tentatively, D is TRBD2 (5 bases). Germline-derived CDR1 and CDR2 are SGHTA and FQGNSA. Trimming cost V 0 bases and J 5 bases, with 8 bases left between them. CDR3 length: 13 residues. The CDR3 here is CASSLASGDEQYF. The CDR3 bases are TGTGCCAGCAGCTTAGCTTCCGGGGACGAGCAGTACTTC.